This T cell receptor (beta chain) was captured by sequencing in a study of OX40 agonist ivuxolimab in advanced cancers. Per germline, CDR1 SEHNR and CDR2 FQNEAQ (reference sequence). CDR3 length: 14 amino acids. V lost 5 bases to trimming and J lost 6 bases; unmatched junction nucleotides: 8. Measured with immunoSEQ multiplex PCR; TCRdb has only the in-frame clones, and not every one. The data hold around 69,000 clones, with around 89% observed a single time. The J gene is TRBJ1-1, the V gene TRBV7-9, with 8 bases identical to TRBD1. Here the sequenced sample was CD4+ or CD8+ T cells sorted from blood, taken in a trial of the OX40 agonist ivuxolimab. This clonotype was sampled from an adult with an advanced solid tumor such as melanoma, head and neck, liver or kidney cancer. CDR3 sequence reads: CASSPSDRVAEAFF. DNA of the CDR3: TGTGCCAGCAGCCCTTCGGACAGGGTGGCTGAAGCTTTCTTT. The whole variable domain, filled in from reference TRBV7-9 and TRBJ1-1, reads DTGVSQNPRHKITKRGQNVTFRCDPISEHNRLYWYRQTLGQGPEFLTYFQNEAQLEKSRLLSDRFSAERPKGSFSTLEIQRTEQGDSAMYLCASSPSDRVAEAFFGQGTRLTVV.